The source of this TCR beta chain is a study of regulatory and conventional T cells in RAG deficiency. The repertoire was sequenced with immunoSEQ multiplex PCR; TCRdb's copy has only in-frame clones and lacks some. The sample carries about 19,000 clones, approximately 86% recorded once. General observations from the study: Patient subsets had shorter CDR3s; Omenn Treg-Tconv overlap exceeded 80%. Sorted Omenn CD25-high CD127-low cells may not be bona fide Tregs.

Blood CD4+ CD25-high CD127-low regulatory T cells supplied the genomic DNA template. Details on this clone: As yet, its antigen is unknown.

J was trimmed by 2 bases and V by 5 bases; bases with no gene match: 5. The CDR3 has 16 residues. Per the germline V gene, CDR1 is MGHDK and CDR2 is SYGVNS. The data were also submitted as part of a second study, on regulatory T cells. From that paper: The primer mix had 52 TRBV and 13 TRBJ primers.

The TCR was taken from a human donor in good health. This chain joins TRBV25-1 and TRBJ2-2; 10 nucleotides agree with TRBD2. Sequencing was performed on Tregs sorted from blood. CDR3 nucleotide sequence: TGTGCCAGCAGTTATCTAGCGGGGGCCAACACCGGGGAGCTGTTTTTT. Protein sequence: CASSYLAGANTGELFF.